This passage covers 7 T cell receptor beta chains from one sample sequenced in a study of CD8 T cells in ankylosing spondylitis. Regarding the study as a whole: A motif in TCR beta, a set of under 10 highly homologous variants, appeared characteristic of ankylosing spondylitis blood.

MiXCR, applied by TCRdb to the 5' RACE reads, yields one record per CDR3 protein. Counted here are just under 550,000 distinct CDR3 sequences, over 9.5% occurring once; the ten biggest clones make up nearly 7%. Their antigen targets remain unknown. Sequencing used blood, either unsorted or a sorted T cell fraction (not recorded which). These receptors were obtained from a male donor with ankylosing spondylitis.

This chain joins TRBV7-6 and TRBJ2-1, with TRBD2 identical over 9 bases. The trim removed 1 base at V and 7 bases at J, leaving 5 bases unmatched. Per the germline V gene, CDR1 is SGHVS and CDR2 is FNYEAQ. This CDR3 spans 15 amino acids. CDR3 DNA: TGTGCCAGCAGCTTAGGTAGCGGGAGTGGGAATGAGCAGTTCTTC. Protein product: CASSLGSGSGNEQFF.

This clonotype has more than one count but fewer than ten. Mismatch with germline at one junction end may stem from a read error. The chain is built from TRBV5-1 and TRBJ2-1; tentative D call: TRBD2 (6 bases). Germline V CDR1 and CDR2: SGHRS, YFSETQ. The CDR3 has 13 amino acids. CDR3 DNA: TGCGCCAGCATCTTGCCAACCGGGAGTGAGCAGTTCTTC. It encodes CASILPTGSEQFF. Looking up the rest from reference TRBV5-1 and TRBJ2-1 gives the full variable domain: KAGVTQTPRYLIKTRGQQVTLSCSPISGHRSVSWYQQTPGQGLQFLFEYFSETQRNKGNFPGRFSGRQFSNSRSEMNVSTLELGDSALYLCASILPTGSEQFFGPGTRLTVL.

This clonotype was counted many times. The chain is built from TRBV5-5 and TRBJ2-1; 7 nucleotides align to TRBD2. The germline V gene has CDR1 SGHKS and CDR2 YYEKEE (reference sequence). Trimming removed 5 bases from V and 0 bases from J; junction bases left unmatched: 2. This CDR3 spans 14 amino acids. The CDR3 here is CASSGGDSYNEQFF. The CDR3 DNA is TGTGCCAGCAGTGGGGGGGACTCCTACAATGAGCAGTTCTTC.

The rearrangement links TRBV20-1 to TRBJ2-5, with a possible D match to TRBD1 (6 bases). This CDR3 contains 15 residues. CDR1 is DFQATT, CDR2 SNEGSKA, per germline (reference sequence). Trimming shortened V by 4 bases and J by 1 base, and 16 bases separated the two germline ends. CDR3: CSAMPQGRTQETQYF. CDR3 bases: TGCAGTGCTATGCCGCAGGGGCGAACCCAAGAGACCCAGTACTTC.

The sample holds a few counts of this clonotype. The chain has TRBV15 and TRBJ2-5; D unclear. This CDR3 is built from 13 residues. Germline V CDR1 and CDR2: LNHNV, YYDKDF (reference sequence). Trimming left V 8 bases short and J 1 base short, with 11 bases between. The CDR3 DNA reads as TGTGCCACCGCCTTGGGTCTCCAAGAGACCCAGTACTTC. It codes for CATALGLQETQYF.

The V and J genes are TRBV7-2 and TRBJ2-7; D is unclear. CDR3 length equals 13 residues. V was trimmed by 6 bases and J by 7 bases, leaving 16 bases between them. Germline-derived CDR1 and CDR2 are SGHTA and FQGNSA. The CDR3, as DNA: TGTGCCAGCAGTTTACTAAGGGAAGGTGAGCAGTACTTC. It yields the protein CASSLLREGEQYF.

This clonotype appeared a few times. The J gene is TRBJ2-1, the V gene TRBV20-1; the match to TRBD2 covers 7 bases. The ends lost 7 bases at V and 8 bases at J; junction bases unmatched: 11. CDR3 length: 13 amino acids. Germline V gene data show CDR1 as DFQATT and CDR2 as SNEGSKA (reference sequence). CDR3 sequence: CSVRSTSRHEQFF. Written as DNA, the CDR3 is TGCAGTGTAAGGTCGACTAGCCGCCATGAGCAGTTCTTC.